A single sample gave rise to the 10 T cell receptor beta chains below, sequenced in a study of circulating and synovial CD4+ cells in juvenile arthritis. The table came from immunoSEQ multiplex PCR; TCRdb's copy has only in-frame clones and leaves some out. Of about 34,000 clones listed, over 95% are singletons. The material sequenced was CD4+ T cells from blood. These receptor sequences come from a human donor with juvenile idiopathic arthritis.

This rearrangement joins TRBV6-1 to TRBJ2-1; possible D gene TRBD2, 6 bases. The germline gives CDR1 MNHNS, CDR2 SASEGT. The CDR3 sequence is 14 residues long. The ends were cut back, 4 bases at V and 9 bases at J, with 16 bases in the middle. The DNA for the CDR3 is TGTGCCAGCAGTGGGGACTTATTACCCCTTGAGCAGTTCTTC. Residues: CASSGDLLPLEQFF.

The chain couples TRBV30 to TRBJ2-5; 8 positions match TRBD1. V lost 1 base to trimming and J lost 5 bases; unmatched junction nucleotides: 6. There are 14 residues in the CDR3. Germline CDR1 reads GTSNPN; CDR2 reads SVGIG (reference sequence). In DNA form, the CDR3 reads TGTGCCTGGAGTGGGACAGGGTGGCGGGAGACCCAGTACTTC. It yields the protein CAWSGTGWRETQYF.

The chain uses TRBV6-5 and TRBJ2-5, with 11 bases aligning to TRBD2. Germline V lookup: CDR1 MNHEY, CDR2 SVGAGI. This CDR3 contains 15 residues. V shed 5 bases and J 4 bases; nucleotides not matched to a gene: 6. The CDR3 is CASSQTSGGRETQYF. The CDR3 DNA sequence: TGTGCCAGCAGTCAAACTAGCGGGGGTAGAGAGACCCAGTACTTC.

This chain uses TRBV5-1 with TRBJ2-7; 14 bases align to TRBD2. The germline CDR1 and CDR2 sequences are SGHRS and YFSETQ. CDR3 length: 15 amino acids. Trimming took 4 bases from V and 7 from J; bases not matched to a gene: 7. The CDR3 is CASSSGTSGSGEQYF. The CDR3 coding sequence is TGCGCCAGCAGCAGCGGGACTAGCGGGAGTGGGGAGCAGTACTTC.

The chain links TRBV5-6 to TRBJ1-2; weak D call: TRBD1 (6 bases). V was trimmed by 4 bases and J by 6 bases, leaving 10 bases between them. The CDR3 is 12 residues long. The germline gives CDR1 SGHDT, CDR2 YYEEEE. CDR3 sequence reads: CASSNRADGYTF. CDR3 bases: TGTGCCAGCAGCAACAGGGCTGATGGCTACACCTTC.

The sample holds one count of this clone. The gene calls are TRBV11-2 and TRBJ2-7, with a weak D call TRBD1 (6 bases). Germline V gene lookup returns CDR1 SGHAT and CDR2 FQNNGV. Trimming stripped 2 bases from V and 7 bases from J, with 12 bases between. This CDR3 has 13 amino acids. The CDR3 region is CASSLSTGREQYF. CDR3 bases: TGTGCCAGCAGCTTAAGCACAGGGAGAGAGCAGTACTTC.

The CDR3 nucleotides are TGTGCCAGCAGCTTAGAGGGGGGATGGGAAGCTTTCTTT. Translation: CASSLEGGWEAFF. The chain links TRBV11-2 to TRBJ1-1, with D possibly being TRBD1 (5 bases). V lost 0 bases, J lost 8 bases, and 10 bases lay in between. The CDR3 loop spans 13 amino acids. Germline V CDR1 and CDR2: SGHAT, FQNNGV.

This chain links TRBV15 with TRBJ2-1; TRBD1 agrees at 9 bases. The trim removed 7 bases at V and 7 bases at J, leaving 8 bases unmatched. CDR1 is LNHNV and CDR2 is YYDKDF in the germline V gene (reference sequence). CDR3 length: 14 residues. The CDR3 DNA reads as TGTGCCACCAAACAGGACAGGGGCAGGAATGAGCAGTTCTTC. As protein: CATKQDRGRNEQFF. Supplemented by reference TRBV15 and TRBJ2-1, the full variable domain reads DAMVIQNPRYQVTQFGKPVTLSCSQTLNHNVMYWYQQKSSQAPKLLFHYYDKDFNNEADTPDNFQSRRPNTSFCFLDIRSPGLGDTAMYLCATKQDRGRNEQFFGPGTRLTVL.

The genes are TRBV30 and TRBJ2-1; D is perhaps TRBD1 (6 bases). Germline V gives CDR1 GTSNPN, CDR2 SVGIG (reference sequence). CDR3 size: 13 residues. V lost 5 bases, J lost 2 bases, and 10 bases lay in between. The CDR3 loop is CAWAGDTYNEQFF. CDR3 sequence (DNA): TGTGCCTGGGCAGGGGATACCTACAATGAGCAGTTCTTC.

The chain combines TRBV28 with TRBJ1-4, with D unclear. The germline V gene encodes CDR1 MDHEN and CDR2 SYDVKM. V gave up 1 base and J gave up 8 bases, with 14 bases separating them. The CDR3 covers 15 residues. The CDR3 protein is CASSLFGGFGEKLFF. In DNA form, the CDR3 reads TGTGCCAGCAGTTTATTCGGCGGATTTGGGGAAAAACTGTTTTTT.